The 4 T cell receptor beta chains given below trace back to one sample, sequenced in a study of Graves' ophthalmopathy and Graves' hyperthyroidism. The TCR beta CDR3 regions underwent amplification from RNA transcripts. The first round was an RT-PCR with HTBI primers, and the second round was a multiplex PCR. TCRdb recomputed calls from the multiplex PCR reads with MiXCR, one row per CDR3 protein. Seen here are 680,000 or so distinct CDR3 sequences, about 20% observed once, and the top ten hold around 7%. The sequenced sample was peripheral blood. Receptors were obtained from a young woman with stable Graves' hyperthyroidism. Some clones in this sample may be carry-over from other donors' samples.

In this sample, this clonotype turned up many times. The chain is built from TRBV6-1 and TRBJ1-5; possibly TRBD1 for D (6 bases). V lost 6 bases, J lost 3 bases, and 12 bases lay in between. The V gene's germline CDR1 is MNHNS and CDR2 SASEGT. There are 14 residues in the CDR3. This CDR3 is CASRPDSVNQPQHF. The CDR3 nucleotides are TGTGCCAGCAGACCGGACAGCGTCAATCAGCCCCAGCATTTT.

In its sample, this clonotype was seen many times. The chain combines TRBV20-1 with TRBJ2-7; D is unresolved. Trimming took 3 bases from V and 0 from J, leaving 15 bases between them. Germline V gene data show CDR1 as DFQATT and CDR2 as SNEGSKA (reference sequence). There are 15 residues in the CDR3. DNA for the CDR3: TGCAGTGCTAGCCTTGGAGCTTCTGGCTCCTACGAGCAGTACTTC. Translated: CSASLGASGSYEQYF.

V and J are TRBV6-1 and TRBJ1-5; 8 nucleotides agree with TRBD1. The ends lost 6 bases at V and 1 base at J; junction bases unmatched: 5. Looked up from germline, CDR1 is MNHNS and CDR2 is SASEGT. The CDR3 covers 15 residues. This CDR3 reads CASRRQGISNQPQHF. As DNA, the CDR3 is TGTGCCAGCAGGCGACAGGGGATAAGCAATCAGCCCCAGCATTTT.

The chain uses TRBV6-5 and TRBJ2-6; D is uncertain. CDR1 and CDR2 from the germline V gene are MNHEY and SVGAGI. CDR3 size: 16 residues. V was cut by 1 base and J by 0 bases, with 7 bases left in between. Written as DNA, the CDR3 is TGTGCCAGCAGTTACTTTCGGATCTCTGGGGCCAACGTCCTGACTTTC. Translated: CASSYFRISGANVLTF.